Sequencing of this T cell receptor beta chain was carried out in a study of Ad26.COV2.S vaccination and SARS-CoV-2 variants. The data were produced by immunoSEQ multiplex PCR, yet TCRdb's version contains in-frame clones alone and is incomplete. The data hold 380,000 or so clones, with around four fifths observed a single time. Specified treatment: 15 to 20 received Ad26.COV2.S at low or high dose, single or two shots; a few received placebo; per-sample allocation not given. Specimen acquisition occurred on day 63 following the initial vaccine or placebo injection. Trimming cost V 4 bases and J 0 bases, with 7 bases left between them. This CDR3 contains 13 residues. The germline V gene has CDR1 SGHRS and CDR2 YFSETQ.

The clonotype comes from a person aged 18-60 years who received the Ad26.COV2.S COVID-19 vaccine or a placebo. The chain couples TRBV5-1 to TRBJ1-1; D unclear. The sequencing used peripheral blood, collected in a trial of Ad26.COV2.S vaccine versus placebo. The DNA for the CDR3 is TGCGCCAGCAGCCCCGACATGAACACTGAAGCTTTCTTT. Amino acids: CASSPDMNTEAFF. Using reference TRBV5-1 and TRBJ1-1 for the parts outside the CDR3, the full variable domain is KAGVTQTPRYLIKTRGQQVTLSCSPISGHRSVSWYQQTPGQGLQFLFEYFSETQRNKGNFPGRFSGRQFSNSRSEMNVSTLELGDSALYLCASSPDMNTEAFFGQGTRLTVV.